In its sample, the clone carrying this T cell receptor beta chain was seen many times. Its cognate antigen is unknown. The related graft donor's blood sample was taken on the day of bone marrow donation. The data belong to a study of T cells after posttransplantation cyclophosphamide. Method: immunoSEQ multiplex PCR; TCRdb's copy keeps in-frame clones and lacks some. The sample includes more than 40,000 clones, none of them occurring once. Study-wide findings and caveats: Later post-transplant blood repertoires were often dominated by donor CD8+ memory clones. Skin or GI-infiltrating T cells shared few TRB sequences with blood.

Trimming stripped 8 bases from V and 3 bases from J, with 12 bases between. Germline V CDR1 and CDR2: MNHNY, SVGAGI (reference sequence). There are 13 residues in the CDR3. The chain links TRBV6-6 to TRBJ2-3, with D unresolved. This TCR derives from a man aged 40-50 years in good health, CMV-negative, and a related stem cell transplant donor. The specimen sequenced was PBMCs. The CDR3 DNA is TGTGCCAGCTCAATCTACCGGACAGATACGCAGTATTTT. It codes for CASSIYRTDTQYF.